The next 14 T cell receptor beta chains were all read from a single sample in a study of cytomegalovirus exposure and HLA in healthy donors. This PCR relied on a set of 60 Vbeta primers and 13 Jbeta primers. Clones were sequenced by immunoSEQ multiplex PCR, and TCRdb holds only the in-frame ones, with some missing. The sample contains some 200,000 clones, approximately 70% of which appear only once. Sequenced sample: PBMCs. The receptors were gathered from a woman aged 25 to 39 in good health and CMV-seronegative.

V gene TRBV6-5 combines with J gene TRBJ1-6; weak D call: TRBD1 (5 bases). V was shortened by 8 bases and J by 7 bases, with 15 bases between the two germline ends. In germline, CDR1 is MNHEY, CDR2 SVGAGI. This CDR3 is built from 14 residues. Here the CDR3 reads CASAKAQANSPLHF. CDR3 nucleotides: TGTGCCAGCGCCAAGGCACAGGCAAATTCACCCCTCCACTTT.

The chain has TRBV7-2 and TRBJ1-5, with D unresolved. Germline V gene data show CDR1 as SGHTA and CDR2 as FQGNSA. This CDR3 is 13 amino acids long. Trimming cost V 2 bases and J 6 bases, with 8 bases left between them. CDR3 in amino acids: CASSLRLSQPQHF. CDR3 DNA: TGTGCCAGCAGCTTAAGATTGAGTCAGCCCCAGCATTTT.

The chain uses TRBV7-8 and TRBJ2-5; 7 nucleotides match TRBD1. CDR3 size: 14 residues. The junction had 4 bases not matched to a gene; V was cut back by 5 bases and J by 1 base. The germline gives CDR1 SGHVS, CDR2 FQNEAQ. CDR3 residues: CASSRQGTQETQYF. The CDR3 bases are TGTGCCAGCAGCCGACAGGGTACCCAAGAGACCCAGTACTTC.

The rearrangement links TRBV18 to TRBJ2-3; 8 bases fit TRBD2. CDR1 is KGHSH, CDR2 LQKENI, per germline. The V and J ends lost 3 bases and 3 bases, in that order; junction bases with no gene match: 11. The CDR3 length is 17 residues. CDR3 nucleotides: TGTGCCAGCTCACCTTACACGGGGGGGCGTGGAACAGATACGCAGTATTTT. This translates into CASSPYTGGRGTDTQYF.

The V call is TRBV4-1, the J call TRBJ1-2; weak D call: TRBD1 (6 bases). Trimming pared 3 bases from V and 0 bases from J, leaving 14 bases between. Germline V gene data show CDR1 as MGHRA and CDR2 as YSYEKL. The CDR3 runs 16 residues. CDR3 residues: CASSQGDIRANYGYTF. CDR3 nucleotides: TGCGCCAGCAGCCAGGGGGACATTCGAGCTAACTATGGCTACACCTTC.

J is TRBJ2-1 and V is TRBV7-8; no reliable D call. Germline V gene data show CDR1 as SGHVS and CDR2 as FQNEAQ. The ends were cut back, 7 bases at V and 8 bases at J, with 21 bases in the middle. The CDR3 length is 15 residues. The CDR3 is CASTPSVGPRYEQFF. CDR3 nucleotides: TGTGCCAGCACCCCTTCCGTCGGCCCGAGGTATGAGCAGTTCTTC.

The V gene is TRBV19, the J gene TRBJ1-1; D is unclear. V was clipped by 4 bases and J by 0 bases, with 12 bases between them. Germline V gives CDR1 LNHDA, CDR2 SQIVND (reference sequence). The CDR3 consists of 15 residues. The CDR3 nucleotides read TGTGCCAGTAGTACGCATATCACACTGAACACTGAAGCTTTCTTT. Translating gives CASSTHITLNTEAFF.

The chain links TRBV28 to TRBJ2-3; no clear D gene. The ends were cut back, 3 bases at V and 0 bases at J, with 13 bases in the middle. The CDR3 length is 16 residues. The germline V gene encodes CDR1 MDHEN and CDR2 SYDVKM. CDR3 loop: CASSLWPQYSTDTQYF. Written as DNA, the CDR3 is TGTGCCAGCAGTTTGTGGCCTCAATATAGCACAGATACGCAGTATTTT.

V gene TRBV29-1 combines with J gene TRBJ1-2; a possible D gene is TRBD1 (5 bases). The CDR3 covers 12 residues. Germline assignment: CDR1 SQVTM and CDR2 ANQGSEA. V was trimmed by 8 bases and J by 7 bases, leaving 17 bases between them. The CDR3 DNA follows: TGCAGCTCCAGTGAAGGGGCCTTTGGCTACACCTTC. It yields the protein CSSSEGAFGYTF.

The chain has TRBV27 and TRBJ1-2, with D hard to call. Trimming removed 4 bases at V and 7 bases at J, with 16 bases between. CDR1 and CDR2 from the germline V gene are MNHEY and SMNVEV (reference sequence). This CDR3 comprises 14 residues. This chain's CDR3 is CASSYGSGIPGYTF. The CDR3 DNA sequence: TGTGCCAGCAGTTATGGGTCGGGGATACCTGGCTACACCTTC.

The chain is built from TRBV11-2 and TRBJ2-7; no clear D. The germline V and J ends were trimmed by 4 bases and 0 bases, with 16 bases remaining between them. CDR1 is SGHAT and CDR2 is FQNNGV in the germline V gene. This CDR3 region has 16 residues. The CDR3 here is CASSSFLGSSSYEQYF. Here the CDR3 DNA reads TGTGCCAGCAGCTCGTTTTTGGGCTCGAGCTCCTACGAGCAGTACTTC.

CDR3 region: CASSEPPNQPQHF. In nucleotides, the CDR3 is TGTGCCAGCAGCGAGCCTCCTAATCAGCCCCAGCATTTT. V usage is TRBV2 and J usage is TRBJ1-5; D not resolved. This CDR3 is 13 amino acids long. Trimming took 6 bases from V and 4 from J, leaving 10 bases between them. CDR1 is SNHLY, CDR2 FYNNEI, per germline.

This chain connects TRBV25-1 to TRBJ2-7; 10 bases map to TRBD1. The germline gives CDR1 MGHDK, CDR2 SYGVNS. J gave up 7 bases and V 3 bases, and 6 bases lay outside the gene matches. This CDR3 has 14 residues. The CDR3 DNA sequence: TGTGCCAGCAGTGACCGGGACAGGGGAGGGGAGCAGTACTTC. This sequence encodes CASSDRDRGGEQYF.

The V and J genes are TRBV27 and TRBJ2-7, with TRBD2 identical over 9 bases. Germline lookup yields CDR1 MNHEY and CDR2 SMNVEV (reference sequence). The CDR3 length is 15 residues. J was trimmed by 3 bases and V by 4 bases; bases with no gene match: 7. The CDR3 bases are TGTGCCAGCAGTTATAGCGGGGGCCTCCACTACGAGCAGTACTTC. As protein: CASSYSGGLHYEQYF.